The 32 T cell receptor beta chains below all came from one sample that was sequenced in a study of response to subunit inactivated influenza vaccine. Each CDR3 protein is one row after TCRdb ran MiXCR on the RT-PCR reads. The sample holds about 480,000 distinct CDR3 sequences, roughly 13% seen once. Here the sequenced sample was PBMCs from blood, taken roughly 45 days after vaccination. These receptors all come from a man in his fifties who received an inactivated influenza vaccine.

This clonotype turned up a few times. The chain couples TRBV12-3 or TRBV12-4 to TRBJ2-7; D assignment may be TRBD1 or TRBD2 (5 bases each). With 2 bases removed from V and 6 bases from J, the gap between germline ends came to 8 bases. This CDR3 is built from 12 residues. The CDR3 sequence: CASSLTGPEQYF. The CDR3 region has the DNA TGTGCCAGCAGTTTAACGGGGCCCGAGCAGTACTTC.

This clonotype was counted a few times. For the CDR3, the DNA is TGTGCCAGCAGTACCCGGGGGTCTCATGAAGCTTTCTTT. It encodes CASSTRGSHEAFF. The chain has TRBV6-2 or TRBV6-3 and TRBJ1-1; the D gene is possibly TRBD1 (5 bases). The CDR3 spans 13 residues. Germline values: CDR1 MNHEY, CDR2 SVGEGT. Trimming removed 5 bases from V and 7 bases from J, with 14 bases in between.

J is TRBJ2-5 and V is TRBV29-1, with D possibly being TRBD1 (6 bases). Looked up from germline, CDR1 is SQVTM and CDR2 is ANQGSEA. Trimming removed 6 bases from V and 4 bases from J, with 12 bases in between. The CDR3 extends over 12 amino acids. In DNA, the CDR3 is TGCAGCGTCGATCAGGGGTTAGAGACCCAGTACTTC. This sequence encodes CSVDQGLETQYF.

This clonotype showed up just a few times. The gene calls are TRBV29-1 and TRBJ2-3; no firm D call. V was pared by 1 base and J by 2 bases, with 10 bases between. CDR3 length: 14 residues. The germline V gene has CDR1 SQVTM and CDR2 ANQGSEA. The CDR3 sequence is CSVEGGTYTDTQYF. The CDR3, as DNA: TGCAGCGTTGAAGGAGGTACTTACACAGATACGCAGTATTTT.

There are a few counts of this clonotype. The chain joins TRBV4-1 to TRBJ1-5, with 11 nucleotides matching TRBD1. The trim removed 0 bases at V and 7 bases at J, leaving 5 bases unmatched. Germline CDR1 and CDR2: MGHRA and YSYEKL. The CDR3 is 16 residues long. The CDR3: CASSQDPGTGGQPQHF. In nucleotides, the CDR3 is TGCGCCAGCAGCCAAGATCCCGGGACAGGGGGACAGCCCCAGCATTTT.

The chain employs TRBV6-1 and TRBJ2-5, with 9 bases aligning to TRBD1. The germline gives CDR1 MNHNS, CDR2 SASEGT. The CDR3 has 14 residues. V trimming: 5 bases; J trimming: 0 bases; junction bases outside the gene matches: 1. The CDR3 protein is CASSRDRDQETQYF. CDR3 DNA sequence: TGTGCCAGCAGTCGGGACAGGGACCAAGAGACCCAGTACTTC.

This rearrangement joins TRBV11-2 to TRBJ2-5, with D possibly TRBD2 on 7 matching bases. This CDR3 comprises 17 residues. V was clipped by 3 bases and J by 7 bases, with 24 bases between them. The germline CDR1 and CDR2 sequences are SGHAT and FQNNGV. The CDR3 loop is CASSLGGPPVSRGTQYF. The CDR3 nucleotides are TGTGCCAGCAGCTTGGGGGGGCCCCCCGTATCGAGAGGGACCCAGTACTTC.

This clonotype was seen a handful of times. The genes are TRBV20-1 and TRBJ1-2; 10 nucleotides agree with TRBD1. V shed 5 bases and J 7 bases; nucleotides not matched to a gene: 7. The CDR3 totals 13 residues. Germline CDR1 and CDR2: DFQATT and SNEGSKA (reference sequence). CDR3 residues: CSAPRDRGLGYTF. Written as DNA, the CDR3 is TGCAGTGCTCCAAGAGACAGGGGGCTTGGCTACACCTTC.

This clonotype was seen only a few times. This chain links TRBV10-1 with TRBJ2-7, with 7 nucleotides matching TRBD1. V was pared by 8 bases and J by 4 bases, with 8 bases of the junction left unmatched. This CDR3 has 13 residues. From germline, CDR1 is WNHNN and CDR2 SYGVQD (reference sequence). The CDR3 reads CASHPGQLYEQYF. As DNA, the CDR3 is TGCGCCAGCCACCCGGGACAGTTATACGAGCAGTACTTC.

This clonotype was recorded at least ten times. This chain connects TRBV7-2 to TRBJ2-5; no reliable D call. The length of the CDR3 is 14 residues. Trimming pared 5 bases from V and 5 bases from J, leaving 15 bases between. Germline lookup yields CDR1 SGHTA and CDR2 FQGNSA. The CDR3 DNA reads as TGTGCCAGCAGCACCGGGCCCTCCGGGGAGACCCAGTACTTC. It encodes CASSTGPSGETQYF.

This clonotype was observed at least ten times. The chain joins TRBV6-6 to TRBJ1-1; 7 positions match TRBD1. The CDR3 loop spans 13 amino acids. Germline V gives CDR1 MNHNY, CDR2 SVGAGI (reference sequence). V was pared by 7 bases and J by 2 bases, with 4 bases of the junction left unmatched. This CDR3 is CASNRGGNTEAFF. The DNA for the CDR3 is TGTGCCAGCAATAGAGGGGGCAACACTGAAGCTTTCTTT.

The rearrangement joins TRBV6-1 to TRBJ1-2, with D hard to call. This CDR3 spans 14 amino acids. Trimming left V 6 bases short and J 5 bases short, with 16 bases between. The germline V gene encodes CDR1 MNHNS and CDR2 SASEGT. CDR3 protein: CASRKLDLGYGYTF. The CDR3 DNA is TGTGCCAGCAGGAAATTAGACCTTGGATATGGCTACACCTTC.

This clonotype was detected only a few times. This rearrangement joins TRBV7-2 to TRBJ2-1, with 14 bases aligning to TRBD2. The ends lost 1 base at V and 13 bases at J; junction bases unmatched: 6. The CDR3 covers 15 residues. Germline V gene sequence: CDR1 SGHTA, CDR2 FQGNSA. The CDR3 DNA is TGTGCCAGCAGCTTAGTGATGACTAGCGGGGGGGCCCAGTTCTTC. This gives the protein CASSLVMTSGGAQFF.

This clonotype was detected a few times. The CDR3 sequence: CASSLTGRVAGNEKLFF. CDR3 nucleotides: TGTGCCAGCAGTCTCACAGGGCGCGTCGCGGGTAATGAAAAACTGTTTTTT. This chain joins TRBV27 and TRBJ1-4; perhaps TRBD1 as D (6 bases). Trimming took off 5 bases at V and 4 bases at J, with 20 bases between the two ends. This CDR3 has 17 residues. Germline-derived CDR1 and CDR2 are MNHEY and SMNVEV (reference sequence). Looking up the rest from reference TRBV27 and TRBJ1-4 gives the full variable domain: EAQVTQNPRYLITVTGKKLTVTCSQNMNHEYMSWYRQDPGLGLRQIYYSMNVEVTDKGDVPEGYKVSRKEKRNFPLILESPSPNQTSLYFCASSLTGRVAGNEKLFFGSGTQLSVL.

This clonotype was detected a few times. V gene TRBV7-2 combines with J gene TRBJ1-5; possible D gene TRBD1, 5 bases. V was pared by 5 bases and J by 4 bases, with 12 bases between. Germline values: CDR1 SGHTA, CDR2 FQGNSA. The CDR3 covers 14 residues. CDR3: CASSGTGLNQPQHF. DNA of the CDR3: TGTGCCAGCAGCGGGACGGGGCTTAATCAGCCCCAGCATTTT.

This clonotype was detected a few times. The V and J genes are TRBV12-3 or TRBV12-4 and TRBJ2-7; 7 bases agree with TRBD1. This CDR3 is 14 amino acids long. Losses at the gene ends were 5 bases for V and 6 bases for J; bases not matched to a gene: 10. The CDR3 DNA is TGTGCCAGCAGTGATAACAGGGGTAGTTCCGAGCAGTACTTC. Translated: CASSDNRGSSEQYF.

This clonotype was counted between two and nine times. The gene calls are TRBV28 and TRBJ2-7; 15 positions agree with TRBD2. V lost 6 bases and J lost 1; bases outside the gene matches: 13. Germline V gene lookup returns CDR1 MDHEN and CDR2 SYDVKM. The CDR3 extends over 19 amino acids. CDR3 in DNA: TGTGCCAGCAGCTCCCAACGGACTAGCGGGAGGGGTTTTTCCTACGAGCAGTACTTC. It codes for CASSSQRTSGRGFSYEQYF.

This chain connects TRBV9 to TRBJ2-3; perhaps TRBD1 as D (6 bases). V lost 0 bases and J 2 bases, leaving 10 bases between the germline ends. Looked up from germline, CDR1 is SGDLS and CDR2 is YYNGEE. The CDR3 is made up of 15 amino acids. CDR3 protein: CASSVGGGTTDTQYF. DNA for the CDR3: TGTGCCAGCAGCGTAGGTGGGGGCACCACAGATACGCAGTATTTT.

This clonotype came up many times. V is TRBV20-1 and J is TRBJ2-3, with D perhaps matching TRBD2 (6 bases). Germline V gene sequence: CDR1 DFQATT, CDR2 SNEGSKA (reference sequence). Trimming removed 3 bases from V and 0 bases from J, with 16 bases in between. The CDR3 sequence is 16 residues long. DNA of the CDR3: TGCAGTGCTAGTCCCTTGCGGGGAGCTAGCACAGATACGCAGTATTTT. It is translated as CSASPLRGASTDTQYF.

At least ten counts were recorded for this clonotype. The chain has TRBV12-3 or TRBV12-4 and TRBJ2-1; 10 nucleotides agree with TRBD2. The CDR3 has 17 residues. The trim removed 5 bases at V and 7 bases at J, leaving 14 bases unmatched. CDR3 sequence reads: CASSQVPSGSFINEQFF. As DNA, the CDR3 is TGTGCCAGCAGTCAGGTTCCTAGCGGGAGTTTCATTAATGAGCAGTTCTTC.

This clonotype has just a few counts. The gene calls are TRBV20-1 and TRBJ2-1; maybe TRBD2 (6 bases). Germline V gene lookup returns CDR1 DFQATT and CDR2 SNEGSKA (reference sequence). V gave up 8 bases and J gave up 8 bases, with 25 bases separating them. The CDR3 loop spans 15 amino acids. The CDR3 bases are TGCAGTTACATCCATGGGGTCGGGAGCGAGGATGAGCAGTTCTTC. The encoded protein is CSYIHGVGSEDEQFF.

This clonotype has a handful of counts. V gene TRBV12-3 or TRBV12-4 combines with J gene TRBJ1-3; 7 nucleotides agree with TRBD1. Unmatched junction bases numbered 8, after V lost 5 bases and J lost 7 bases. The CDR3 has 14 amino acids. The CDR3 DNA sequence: TGTGCCAGCAGTCCCCAACAGGGGAGGAACACCATATATTTT. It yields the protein CASSPQQGRNTIYF.

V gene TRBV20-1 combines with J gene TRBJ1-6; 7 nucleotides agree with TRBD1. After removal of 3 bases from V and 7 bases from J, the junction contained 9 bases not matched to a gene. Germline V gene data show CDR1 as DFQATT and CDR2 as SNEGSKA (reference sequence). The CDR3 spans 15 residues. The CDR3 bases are TGCAGTGCTAGGGCGACAGGGTTAGGGAATTCACCCCTCCACTTT. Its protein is CSARATGLGNSPLHF.

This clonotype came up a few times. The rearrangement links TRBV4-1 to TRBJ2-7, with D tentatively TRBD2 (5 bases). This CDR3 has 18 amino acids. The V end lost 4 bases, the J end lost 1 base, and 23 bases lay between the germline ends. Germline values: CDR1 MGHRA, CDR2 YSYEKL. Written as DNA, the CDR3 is TGCGCCAGCAGCCCCCTAGGAGGTAGGATTGGAGTATCCTACGAGCAGTACTTC. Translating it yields CASSPLGGRIGVSYEQYF.

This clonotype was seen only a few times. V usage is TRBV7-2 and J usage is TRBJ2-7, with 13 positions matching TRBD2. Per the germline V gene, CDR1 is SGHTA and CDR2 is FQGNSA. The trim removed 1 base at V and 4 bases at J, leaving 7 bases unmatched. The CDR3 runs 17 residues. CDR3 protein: CASSLGPGLAGRYEQYF. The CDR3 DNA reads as TGTGCCAGCAGCTTAGGCCCGGGACTAGCGGGAAGATACGAGCAGTACTTC.

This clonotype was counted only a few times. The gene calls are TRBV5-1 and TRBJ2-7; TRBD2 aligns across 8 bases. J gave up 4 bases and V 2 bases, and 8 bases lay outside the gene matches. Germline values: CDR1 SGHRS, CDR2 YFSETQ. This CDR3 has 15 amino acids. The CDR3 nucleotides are TGCGCCAGCAGCTTAACCGGGAGGGCCGGATACGAGCAGTACTTC. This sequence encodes CASSLTGRAGYEQYF.

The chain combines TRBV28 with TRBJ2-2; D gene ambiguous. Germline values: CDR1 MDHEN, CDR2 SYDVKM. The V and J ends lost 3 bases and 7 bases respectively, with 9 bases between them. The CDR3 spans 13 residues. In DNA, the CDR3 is TGTGCCAGCAGTTTGGAACTCTACGGGGAGCTGTTTTTT. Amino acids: CASSLELYGELFF.

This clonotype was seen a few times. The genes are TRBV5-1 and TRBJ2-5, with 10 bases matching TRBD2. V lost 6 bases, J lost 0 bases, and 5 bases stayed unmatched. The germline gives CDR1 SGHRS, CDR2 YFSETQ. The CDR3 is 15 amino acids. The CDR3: CASTQAGGYQETQYF. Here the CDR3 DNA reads TGCGCCAGCACTCAAGCGGGGGGGTACCAAGAGACCCAGTACTTC. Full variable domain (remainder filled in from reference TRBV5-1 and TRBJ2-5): KAGVTQTPRYLIKTRGQQVTLSCSPISGHRSVSWYQQTPGQGLQFLFEYFSETQRNKGNFPGRFSGRQFSNSRSEMNVSTLELGDSALYLCASTQAGGYQETQYFGPGTRLLVL.

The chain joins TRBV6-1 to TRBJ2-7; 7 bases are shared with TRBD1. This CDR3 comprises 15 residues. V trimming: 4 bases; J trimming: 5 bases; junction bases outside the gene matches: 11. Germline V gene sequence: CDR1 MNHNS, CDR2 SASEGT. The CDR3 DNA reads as TGTGCCAGCAGTGTACAGGGGACCAGGGACCACGAGCAGTACTTC. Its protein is CASSVQGTRDHEQYF.

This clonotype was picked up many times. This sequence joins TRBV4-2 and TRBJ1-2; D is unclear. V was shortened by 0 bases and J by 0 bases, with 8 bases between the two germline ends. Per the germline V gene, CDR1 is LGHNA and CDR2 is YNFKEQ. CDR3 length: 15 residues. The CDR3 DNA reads TGTGCCAGCAGCCAAGACGGGCAGGCTAACTATGGCTACACCTTC. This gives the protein CASSQDGQANYGYTF.

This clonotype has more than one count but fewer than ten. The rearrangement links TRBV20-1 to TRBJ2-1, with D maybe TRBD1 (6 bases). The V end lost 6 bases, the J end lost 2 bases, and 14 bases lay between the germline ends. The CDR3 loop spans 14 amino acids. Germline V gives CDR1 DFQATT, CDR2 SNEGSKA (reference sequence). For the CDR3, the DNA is TGCAGTGCCAGGACAGTTAATACCTACAATGAGCAGTTCTTC. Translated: CSARTVNTYNEQFF.

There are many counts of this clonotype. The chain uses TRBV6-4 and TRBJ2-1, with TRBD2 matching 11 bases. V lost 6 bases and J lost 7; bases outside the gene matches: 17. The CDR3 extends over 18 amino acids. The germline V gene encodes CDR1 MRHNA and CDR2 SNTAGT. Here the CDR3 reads CASSPGLAGHTGLNEQFF. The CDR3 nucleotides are TGTGCCAGCAGCCCTGGACTAGCGGGCCATACCGGACTTAATGAGCAGTTCTTC.